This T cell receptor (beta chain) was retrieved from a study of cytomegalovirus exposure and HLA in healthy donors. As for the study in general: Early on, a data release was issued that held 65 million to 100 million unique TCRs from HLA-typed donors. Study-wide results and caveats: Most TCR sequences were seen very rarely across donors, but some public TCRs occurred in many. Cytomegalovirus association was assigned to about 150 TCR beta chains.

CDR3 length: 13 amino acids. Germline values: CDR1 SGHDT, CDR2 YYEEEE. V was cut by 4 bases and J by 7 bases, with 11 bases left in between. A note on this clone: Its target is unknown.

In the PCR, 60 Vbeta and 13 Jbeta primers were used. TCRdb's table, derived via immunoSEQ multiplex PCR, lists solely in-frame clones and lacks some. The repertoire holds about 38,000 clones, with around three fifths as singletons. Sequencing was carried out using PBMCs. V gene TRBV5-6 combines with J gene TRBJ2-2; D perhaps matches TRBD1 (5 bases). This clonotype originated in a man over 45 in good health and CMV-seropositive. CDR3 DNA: TGTGCCAGCAGCCTAATAGGGGTCGGGGAGCTGTTTTTT. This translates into CASSLIGVGELFF.